These 24 T cell receptor beta chains were all obtained from the same sample, sequenced in a study of neurological immune-mediated disorders. TCRdb reprocessed the 5' RACE reads with MiXCR, giving one entry per CDR3 protein. The table lists 50,000 to 75,000 distinct CDR3 sequences, 10% to 15% of them singletons, with around 11% in the top ten. Specimen: PBMCs. The receptor source for this set is a woman in her sixties or seventies with HTLV-1-associated myelopathy (HAM/TSP).

This clonotype has a count of ten or more. V is TRBV7-9 and J is TRBJ1-2, with 9 bases that match TRBD1. V dropped 5 bases and J dropped 4; count of bases not matched to a gene: 8. CDR3 length equals 15 residues. Germline V gives CDR1 SEHNR, CDR2 FQNEAQ (reference sequence). The CDR3, as DNA: TGTGCCAGCAGCCAACAGGGGGCTAAAATCTATGGCTACACCTTC. Translating it yields CASSQQGAKIYGYTF.

This clonotype was seen many times. V usage is TRBV7-2 and J usage is TRBJ2-5; 10 bases fit TRBD2. J was trimmed by 5 bases and V by 4 bases; bases with no gene match: 7. Germline CDR1 SGHTA, CDR2 FQGNSA. There are 15 residues in the CDR3. The CDR3 reads CASSWASGSVETQYF. CDR3 in DNA: TGTGCCAGCAGCTGGGCTAGCGGGAGCGTGGAGACCCAGTACTTC.

This clonotype showed up just a few times. Here the CDR3 reads CASSLNRHSGNTIYF. The CDR3 bases are TGTGCCAGCTCACTCAACCGTCACTCTGGAAACACCATATATTTT. This chain uses TRBV18 with TRBJ1-3; no clear D. The CDR3 spans 15 residues. Trimming removed 4 bases from V and 0 bases from J, with 10 bases in between. CDR1 KGHSH and CDR2 LQKENI come from the germline V gene.

This clonotype has just a few counts. The V and J genes are TRBV20-1 and TRBJ1-2, with D perhaps matching TRBD1 (5 bases). The CDR3 runs 15 residues. Looked up from germline, CDR1 is DFQATT and CDR2 is SNEGSKA (reference sequence). Trimming cost V 0 bases and J 4 bases, with 15 bases left between them. This chain's CDR3 is CSARDRRGDPYGYTF. The CDR3 DNA is TGCAGTGCTAGAGATAGGAGAGGGGATCCCTATGGCTACACCTTC.

This clonotype was picked up many times. The junction departs from germline at one end; a sequencing error may be responsible. The rearrangement uses TRBV7-8 and TRBJ1-2; D ambiguous. Germline V gene data show CDR1 as SGHVS and CDR2 as FQNEAQ. The CDR3 spans 16 residues. CDR3 residues: CASSLARGVPNYGYTF. In nucleotides, the CDR3 is TGTGCCAGCAGCCTAGCGCGTGGGGTGCCCAACTATGGCTACACCTTC.

This clonotype came up many times. The chain is built from TRBV29-1 and TRBJ2-5, with 7 bases aligning to TRBD1. From germline, CDR1 is SQVTM and CDR2 ANQGSEA. This CDR3 has 13 amino acids. The V gene end was trimmed by 7 bases and the J gene end by 2 bases; junction bases not matched to a gene: 7. The CDR3 protein is CSANPGQQETQYF. The CDR3 DNA reads as TGCAGCGCCAACCCGGGACAGCAAGAGACCCAGTACTTC.

This clonotype came up many times. J is TRBJ2-1 and V is TRBV5-1, with 7 bases identical to TRBD2. The germline CDR1 and CDR2 sequences are SGHRS and YFSETQ. The CDR3 is made up of 15 amino acids. Trimming at V came to 0 bases and at J to 6 bases, leaving 6 bases not matched to a gene. CDR3 DNA: TGCGCCAGCAGCTTGGGCGGGAGTAAAGGCAATGAGCAGTTCTTC. Translating it yields CASSLGGSKGNEQFF.

This clonotype was observed many times. The genes are TRBV7-9 and TRBJ2-2; 15 bases match TRBD2. V lost 1 base, J lost 0 bases, and 9 bases stayed unmatched. CDR1 is SEHNR and CDR2 is FQNEAQ in the germline V gene (reference sequence). The CDR3 has 21 residues. The CDR3 coding sequence is TGTGCCAGCAGCTTAGAATTCGGACTAGCGGGAGGGCCTTCGAACACCGGGGAGCTGTTTTTT. Protein product: CASSLEFGLAGGPSNTGELFF.

This clonotype was seen at least ten times. The CDR3 nucleotides are TGTGCCAGCAGGGGACCTAGCACAGATACGCAGTATTTT. This codes for CASRGPSTDTQYF. This chain uses TRBV6-2 or TRBV6-3 with TRBJ2-3, with D perhaps assigned TRBD1 or TRBD2 (5 bases each). Germline lookup yields CDR1 MNHEY and CDR2 SVGEGT. The CDR3 has 13 residues. V was trimmed by 6 bases and J by 0 bases, leaving 7 bases between them.

This clonotype was found many times. This sequence joins TRBV20-1 and TRBJ2-7; possibly TRBD2 for D (6 bases). This CDR3 spans 15 amino acids. Germline V gives CDR1 DFQATT, CDR2 SNEGSKA (reference sequence). With 4 bases removed from V and 7 bases from J, the gap between germline ends came to 23 bases. CDR3 sequence reads: CSANRPPGLFGEQYF. DNA of the CDR3: TGCAGTGCTAATCGACCGCCGGGACTCTTTGGAGAGCAGTACTTC.

There are many counts of this clonotype. The chain combines TRBV7-6 with TRBJ2-5; D uncertain. This CDR3 comprises 13 residues. V was shortened by 5 bases and J by 5 bases, with 12 bases between the two germline ends. Germline CDR1 reads SGHVS; CDR2 reads FNYEAQ. CDR3 nucleotide sequence: TGTGCCAGCAGCCGCGCCCGAATGGAGACCCAGTACTTC. Translated, it gives CASSRARMETQYF.

This clonotype showed up many times. The chain combines TRBV18 with TRBJ2-2, with D unclear. The CDR3 has 16 amino acids. The V end was cut by 2 bases, the J end by 1 base, with 11 bases between. The germline gives CDR1 KGHSH, CDR2 LQKENI. CDR3 amino acids: CASSPGWQVNTGELFF. In nucleotides, the CDR3 is TGTGCCAGCTCACCAGGGTGGCAGGTGAACACCGGGGAGCTGTTTTTT. The whole variable domain, filled in from reference TRBV18 and TRBJ2-2, reads NAGVMQNPRHLVRRRGQEARLRCSPMKGHSHVYWYRQLPEEGLKFMVYLQKENIIDESGMPKERFSAEFPKEGPSILRIQQVVRGDSAAYFCASSPGWQVNTGELFFGEGSRLTVL.

This clonotype has ten or more counts. The chain employs TRBV5-6 and TRBJ2-2, with 13 positions matching TRBD2. Germline V lookup: CDR1 SGHDT, CDR2 YYEEEE. V was pared by 4 bases and J by 5 bases, with 8 bases of the junction left unmatched. The CDR3 is made up of 17 amino acids. CDR3 sequence reads: CASSVGLAGKGTGELFF. The CDR3 DNA follows: TGTGCCAGCAGCGTGGGACTAGCGGGAAAAGGAACCGGGGAGCTGTTTTTT. Together with reference TRBV5-6 and TRBJ2-2, the CDR3 gives the full variable domain: DAGVTQSPTHLIKTRGQQVTLRCSPKSGHDTVSWYQQALGQGPQFIFQYYEEEERQRGNFPDRFSGHQFPNYSSELNVNALLLGDSALYLCASSVGLAGKGTGELFFGEGSRLTVL.

This clonotype was seen many times. This chain joins TRBV5-1 and TRBJ1-1; D is ambiguous. This CDR3 region has 12 residues. The germline CDR1 and CDR2 sequences are SGHRS and YFSETQ. Trimming removed 0 bases at V and 4 bases at J, with 4 bases between. The CDR3 DNA reads TGCGCCAGCAGCTTGGGGACCACTGAAGCTTTCTTT. It translates to CASSLGTTEAFF. Based on the CDR3 plus reference TRBV5-1 and TRBJ1-1, the full variable domain is KAGVTQTPRYLIKTRGQQVTLSCSPISGHRSVSWYQQTPGQGLQFLFEYFSETQRNKGNFPGRFSGRQFSNSRSEMNVSTLELGDSALYLCASSLGTTEAFFGQGTRLTVV.

This clonotype was recorded many times. V is TRBV5-6 and J is TRBJ2-3; unclear D gene. The V end was cut by 0 bases, the J end by 2 bases, with 10 bases between. This CDR3 is 15 amino acids long. From germline, CDR1 is SGHDT and CDR2 YYEEEE. CDR3 sequence: CASSLEGLLTDTQYF. In DNA, the CDR3 is TGTGCCAGCAGCTTGGAAGGCCTCCTCACAGATACGCAGTATTTT.

This clonotype has at least ten counts. The V gene is TRBV18, the J gene TRBJ2-2, with 7 bases matching TRBD1. The J segment lost 0 bases and the V segment lost 3 bases, leaving 4 bases of the junction unmatched. This CDR3 is 16 amino acids long. From germline, CDR1 is KGHSH and CDR2 LQKENI. This CDR3 is CASSPGQASNTGELFF. DNA of the CDR3: TGTGCCAGCTCACCCGGACAGGCTTCGAACACCGGGGAGCTGTTTTTT.

This clonotype was seen a handful of times. The chain joins TRBV7-6 to TRBJ2-2, with a possible D match to TRBD2 (6 bases). V lost 4 bases and J lost 7, with 16 bases in between. CDR1 is SGHVS, CDR2 FNYEAQ, per germline. CDR3 length: 15 residues. The CDR3 sequence is CASSSGTQISGELFF. The CDR3 DNA sequence: TGTGCCAGCAGCTCGGGGACTCAAATTAGCGGGGAGCTGTTTTTT.

The table lists this clonotype with many counts. The chain recombines TRBV20-1 with TRBJ2-1; TRBD2 aligns across 8 bases. There are 14 residues in the CDR3. Germline lookup yields CDR1 DFQATT and CDR2 SNEGSKA (reference sequence). Losses at the gene ends were 7 bases for V and 3 bases for J; bases not matched to a gene: 8. CDR3 amino acids: CSVGREEGYNEQFF. CDR3 nucleotide sequence: TGCAGTGTTGGGCGGGAGGAGGGCTACAATGAGCAGTTCTTC.

This clonotype was observed at least ten times. The chain joins TRBV2 to TRBJ2-1; perhaps TRBD2 as D (5 bases). Between the trimmed V and J ends, which lost 6 bases and 4 bases, there was a span of 16 bases. Germline lookup yields CDR1 SNHLY and CDR2 FYNNEI. The CDR3 extends over 15 amino acids. Here the CDR3 DNA reads TGTGCCAGCAGAGATGTTCTAGCCGATTACAATGAGCAGTTCTTC. Translation: CASRDVLADYNEQFF.

This clonotype was seen repeatedly, ten times or more. This chain links TRBV6-6 with TRBJ1-5, with D possibly being TRBD1 (5 bases). CDR3 length: 14 amino acids. Between the trimmed V and J ends, which lost 4 bases and 3 bases, there was a span of 10 bases. The V gene's germline CDR1 is MNHNY and CDR2 SVGAGI (reference sequence). The CDR3 is CASSSGTVNQPQHF. Written as DNA, the CDR3 is TGTGCCAGCAGTTCCGGGACGGTCAATCAGCCCCAGCATTTT.

This clonotype was counted many times. The chain couples TRBV20-1 to TRBJ2-1; 9 bases align to TRBD2. The germline V gene encodes CDR1 DFQATT and CDR2 SNEGSKA (reference sequence). This CDR3 comprises 14 residues. CDR3 sequence (DNA): TGCAGCAGTACCCTAGCGGGATACGCTAGTGAGCAGTTCTTC. Its protein is CSSTLAGYASEQFF.

The chain combines TRBV5-5 with TRBJ2-7; no reliable D call. Germline CDR1 SGHKS, CDR2 YYEKEE (reference sequence). The V end lost 4 bases, the J end lost 0 bases, and 14 bases lay between the germline ends. The CDR3 runs 15 residues. In DNA form, the CDR3 reads TGTGCCAGCAGCCGCTCGGGCGTTGACTCCTACGAGCAGTACTTC. The encoded protein is CASSRSGVDSYEQYF.

The table lists this clonotype with many counts. This chain connects TRBV4-2 to TRBJ2-3; 8 bases map to TRBD2. The CDR3 contains 17 residues. The trim removed 1 base at V and 3 bases at J, leaving 9 bases unmatched. Looked up from germline, CDR1 is LGHNA and CDR2 is YNFKEQ. The CDR3 spells CASSQGGELADTDTQYF. CDR3 bases: TGTGCCAGCAGCCAAGGGGGGGAACTAGCGGATACAGATACGCAGTATTTT.

Ten or more counts support this clonotype. The chain joins TRBV5-1 to TRBJ2-7, with 10 positions matching TRBD1. CDR3 length: 19 residues. V shed 4 bases and J 0 bases; nucleotides not matched to a gene: 16. CDR1 and CDR2 (germline): SGHRS, YFSETQ. For the CDR3, the DNA is TGCGCCAGCAGCCCTCGACCTTCAACCGGGACAGGGGCCTCCTACGAGCAGTACTTC. Translating it yields CASSPRPSTGTGASYEQYF.